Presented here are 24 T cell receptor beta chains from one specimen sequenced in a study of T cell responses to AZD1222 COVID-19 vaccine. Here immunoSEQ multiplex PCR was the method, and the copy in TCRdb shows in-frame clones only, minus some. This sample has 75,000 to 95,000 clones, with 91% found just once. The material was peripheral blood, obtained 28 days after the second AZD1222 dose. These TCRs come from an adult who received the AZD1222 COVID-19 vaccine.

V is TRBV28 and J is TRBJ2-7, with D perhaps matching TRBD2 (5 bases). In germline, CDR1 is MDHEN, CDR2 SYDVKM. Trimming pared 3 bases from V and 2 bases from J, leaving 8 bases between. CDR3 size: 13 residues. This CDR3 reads CASSFFGAYEQYF. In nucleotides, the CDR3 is TGTGCCAGCAGTTTCTTCGGGGCCTACGAGCAGTACTTC.

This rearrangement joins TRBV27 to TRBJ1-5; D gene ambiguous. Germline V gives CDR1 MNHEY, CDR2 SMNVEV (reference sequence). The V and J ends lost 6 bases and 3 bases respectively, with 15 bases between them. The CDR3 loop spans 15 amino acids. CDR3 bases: TGTGCCAGCAGCCCCGCCCGGGGAATCAATCAGCCCCAGCATTTT. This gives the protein CASSPARGINQPQHF.

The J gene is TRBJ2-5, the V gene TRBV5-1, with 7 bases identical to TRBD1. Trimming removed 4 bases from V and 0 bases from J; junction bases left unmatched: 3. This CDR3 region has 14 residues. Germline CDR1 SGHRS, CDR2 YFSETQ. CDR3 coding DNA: TGCGCCAGCAGCCGGACAGGACACCAAGAGACCCAGTACTTC. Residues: CASSRTGHQETQYF.

As DNA, the CDR3 is TGTGCCAGCAGGCTAGCGGGAGGGCCGTACGAGCAGTACTTC. Translation: CASRLAGGPYEQYF. The rearrangement links TRBV6-5 to TRBJ2-7, with 12 bases lining up with TRBD2. This CDR3 has 14 residues. CDR1 MNHEY and CDR2 SVGAGI come from the germline V gene. Trimming at V came to 6 bases and at J to 4 bases, leaving 4 bases not matched to a gene.

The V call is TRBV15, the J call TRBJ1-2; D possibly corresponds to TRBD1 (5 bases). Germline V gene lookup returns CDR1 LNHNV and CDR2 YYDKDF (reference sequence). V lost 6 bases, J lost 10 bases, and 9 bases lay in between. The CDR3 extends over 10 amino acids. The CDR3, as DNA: TGTGCCACCAGGGCAGGGCCCTACACCTTC. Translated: CATRAGPYTF.

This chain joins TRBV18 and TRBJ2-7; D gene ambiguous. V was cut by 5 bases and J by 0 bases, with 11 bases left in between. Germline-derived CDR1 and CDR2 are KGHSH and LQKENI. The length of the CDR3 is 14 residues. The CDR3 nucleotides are TGTGCCAGCTCATTGGACGGAGACTCCTACGAGCAGTACTTC. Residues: CASSLDGDSYEQYF. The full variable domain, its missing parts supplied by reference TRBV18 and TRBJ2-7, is NAGVMQNPRHLVRRRGQEARLRCSPMKGHSHVYWYRQLPEEGLKFMVYLQKENIIDESGMPKERFSAEFPKEGPSILRIQQVVRGDSAAYFCASSLDGDSYEQYFGPGTRLTVT.

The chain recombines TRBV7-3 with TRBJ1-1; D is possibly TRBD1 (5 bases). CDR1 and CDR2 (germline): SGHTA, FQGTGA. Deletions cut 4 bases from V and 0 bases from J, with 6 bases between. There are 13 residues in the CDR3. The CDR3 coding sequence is TGTGCCAGCAGCTCGACAGTGAACACTGAAGCTTTCTTT. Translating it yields CASSSTVNTEAFF.

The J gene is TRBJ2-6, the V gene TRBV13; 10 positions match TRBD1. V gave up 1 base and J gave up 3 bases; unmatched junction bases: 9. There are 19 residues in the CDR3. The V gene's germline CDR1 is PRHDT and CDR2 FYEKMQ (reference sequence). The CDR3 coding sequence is TGTGCCAGCAGCTTAGTTATAACGGGACAGGGGATTGGGGCCAACGTCCTGACTTTC. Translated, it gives CASSLVITGQGIGANVLTF. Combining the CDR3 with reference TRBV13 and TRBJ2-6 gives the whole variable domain AAGVIQSPRHLIKEKRETATLKCYPIPRHDTVYWYQQGPGQDPQFLISFYEKMQSDKGSIPDRFSAQQFSDYHSELNMSSLELGDSALYFCASSLVITGQGIGANVLTFGAGSRLTVL.

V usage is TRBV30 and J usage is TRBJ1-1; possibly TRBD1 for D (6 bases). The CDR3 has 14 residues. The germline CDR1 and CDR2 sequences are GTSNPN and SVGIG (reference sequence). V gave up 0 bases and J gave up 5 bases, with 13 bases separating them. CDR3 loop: CAWSVEGRGTEAFF. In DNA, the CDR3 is TGTGCCTGGAGTGTCGAGGGCAGGGGAACTGAAGCTTTCTTT.

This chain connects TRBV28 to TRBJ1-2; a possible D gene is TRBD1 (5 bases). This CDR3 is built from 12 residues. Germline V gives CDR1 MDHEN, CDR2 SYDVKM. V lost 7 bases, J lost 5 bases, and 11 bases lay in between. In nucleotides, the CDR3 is TGTGCCAGCACCCCTCGGGGGTATGGCTACACCTTC. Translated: CASTPRGYGYTF.

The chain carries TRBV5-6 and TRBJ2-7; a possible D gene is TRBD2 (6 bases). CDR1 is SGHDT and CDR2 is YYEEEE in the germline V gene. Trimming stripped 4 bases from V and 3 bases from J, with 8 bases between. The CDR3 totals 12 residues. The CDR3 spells CASSQGLYEQYF. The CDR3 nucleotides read TGTGCCAGCAGCCAGGGACTCTACGAGCAGTACTTC.

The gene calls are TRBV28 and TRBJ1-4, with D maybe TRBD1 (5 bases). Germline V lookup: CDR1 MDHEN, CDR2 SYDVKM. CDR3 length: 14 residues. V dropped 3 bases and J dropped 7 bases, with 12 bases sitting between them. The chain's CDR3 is CASSFWTGGEKLFF. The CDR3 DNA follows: TGTGCCAGCAGTTTCTGGACGGGGGGTGAAAAACTGTTTTTT.

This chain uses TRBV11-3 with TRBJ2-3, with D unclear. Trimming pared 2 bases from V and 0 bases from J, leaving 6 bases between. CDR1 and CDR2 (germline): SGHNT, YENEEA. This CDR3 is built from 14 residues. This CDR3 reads CASSLTVSTDTQYF. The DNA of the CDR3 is TGTGCCAGCAGCTTAACCGTCAGCACAGATACGCAGTATTTT.

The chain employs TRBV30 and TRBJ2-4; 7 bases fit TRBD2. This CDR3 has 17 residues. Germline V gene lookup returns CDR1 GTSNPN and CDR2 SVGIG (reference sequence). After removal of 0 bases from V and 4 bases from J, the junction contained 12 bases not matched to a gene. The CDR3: CAWSVPPLGGKKNIQYF. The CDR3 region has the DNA TGTGCCTGGAGTGTACCTCCCCTGGGGGGGAAGAAAAACATTCAGTACTTC.

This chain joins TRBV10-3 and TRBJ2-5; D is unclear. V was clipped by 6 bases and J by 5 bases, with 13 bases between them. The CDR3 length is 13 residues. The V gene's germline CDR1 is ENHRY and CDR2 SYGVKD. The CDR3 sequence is CAIRGPEQETQYF. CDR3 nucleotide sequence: TGTGCCATCAGAGGACCGGAGCAGGAGACCCAGTACTTC.

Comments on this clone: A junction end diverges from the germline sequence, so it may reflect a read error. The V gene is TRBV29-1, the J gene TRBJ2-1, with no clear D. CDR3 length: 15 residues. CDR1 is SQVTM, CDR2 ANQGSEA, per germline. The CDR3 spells CSVEDAIRSYNEQFF. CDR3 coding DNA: TGCAGCGTGGAAGATGCGATACGCTCCTACAATGAGCAGTTCTTC.

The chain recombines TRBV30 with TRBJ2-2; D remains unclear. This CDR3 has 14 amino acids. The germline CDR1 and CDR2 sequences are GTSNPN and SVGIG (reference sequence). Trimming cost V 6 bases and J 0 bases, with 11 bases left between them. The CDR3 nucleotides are TGTGCCTGCCAAACCCGGACGAACACCGGGGAGCTGTTTTTT. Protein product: CACQTRTNTGELFF.

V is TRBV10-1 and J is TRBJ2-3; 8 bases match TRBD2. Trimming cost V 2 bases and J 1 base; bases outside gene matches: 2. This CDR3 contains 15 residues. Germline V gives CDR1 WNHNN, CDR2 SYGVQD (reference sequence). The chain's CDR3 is CASSETAGGTDTQYF. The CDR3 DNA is TGCGCCAGCAGTGAGACAGCGGGAGGCACAGATACGCAGTATTTT.

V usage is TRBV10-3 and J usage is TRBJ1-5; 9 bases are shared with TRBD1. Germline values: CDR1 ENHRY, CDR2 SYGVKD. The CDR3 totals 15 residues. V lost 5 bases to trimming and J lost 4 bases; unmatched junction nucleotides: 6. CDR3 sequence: CAISRTGAINQPQHF. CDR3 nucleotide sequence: TGTGCCATCAGTCGGACAGGGGCTATTAATCAGCCCCAGCATTTT.

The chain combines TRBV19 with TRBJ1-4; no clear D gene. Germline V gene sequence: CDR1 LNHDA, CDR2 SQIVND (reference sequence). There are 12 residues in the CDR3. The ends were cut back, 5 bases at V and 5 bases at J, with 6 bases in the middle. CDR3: CASSDGNEKLFF. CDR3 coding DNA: TGTGCCAGTAGTGACGGGAATGAAAAACTGTTTTTT.

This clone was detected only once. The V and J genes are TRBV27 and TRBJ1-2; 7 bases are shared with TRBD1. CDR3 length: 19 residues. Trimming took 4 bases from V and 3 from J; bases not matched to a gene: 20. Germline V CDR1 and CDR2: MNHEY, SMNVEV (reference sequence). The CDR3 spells CASSSLRDRSTKAYYGYTF. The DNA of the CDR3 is TGTGCCAGCAGTTCGCTCCGGGACAGATCTACCAAAGCCTACTATGGCTACACCTTC.

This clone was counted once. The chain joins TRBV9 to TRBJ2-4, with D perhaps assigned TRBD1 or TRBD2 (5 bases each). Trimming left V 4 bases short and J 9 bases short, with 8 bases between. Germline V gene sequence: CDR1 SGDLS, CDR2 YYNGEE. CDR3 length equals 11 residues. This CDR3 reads CASSQGPIQYF. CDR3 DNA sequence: TGTGCCAGCAGCCAGGGACCCATTCAGTACTTC.

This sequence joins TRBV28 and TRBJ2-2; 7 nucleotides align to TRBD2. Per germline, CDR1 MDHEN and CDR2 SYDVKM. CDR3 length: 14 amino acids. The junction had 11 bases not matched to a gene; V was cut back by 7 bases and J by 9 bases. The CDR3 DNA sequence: TGTGCCAGCATTCCCCTGGGCGGGAGCCGGGAGCTGTTTTTT. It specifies CASIPLGGSRELFF. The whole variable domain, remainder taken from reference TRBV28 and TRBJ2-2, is DVKVTQSSRYLVKRTGEKVFLECVQDMDHENMFWYRQDPGLGLRLIYFSYDVKMKEKGDIPEGYSVSREKKERFSLILESASTNQTSMYLCASIPLGGSRELFFGEGSRLTVL.

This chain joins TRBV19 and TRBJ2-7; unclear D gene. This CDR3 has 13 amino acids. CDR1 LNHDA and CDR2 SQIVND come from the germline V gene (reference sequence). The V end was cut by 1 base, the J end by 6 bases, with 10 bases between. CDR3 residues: CASSIANGGEQYF. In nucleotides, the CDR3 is TGTGCCAGTAGTATAGCAAATGGCGGCGAGCAGTACTTC.